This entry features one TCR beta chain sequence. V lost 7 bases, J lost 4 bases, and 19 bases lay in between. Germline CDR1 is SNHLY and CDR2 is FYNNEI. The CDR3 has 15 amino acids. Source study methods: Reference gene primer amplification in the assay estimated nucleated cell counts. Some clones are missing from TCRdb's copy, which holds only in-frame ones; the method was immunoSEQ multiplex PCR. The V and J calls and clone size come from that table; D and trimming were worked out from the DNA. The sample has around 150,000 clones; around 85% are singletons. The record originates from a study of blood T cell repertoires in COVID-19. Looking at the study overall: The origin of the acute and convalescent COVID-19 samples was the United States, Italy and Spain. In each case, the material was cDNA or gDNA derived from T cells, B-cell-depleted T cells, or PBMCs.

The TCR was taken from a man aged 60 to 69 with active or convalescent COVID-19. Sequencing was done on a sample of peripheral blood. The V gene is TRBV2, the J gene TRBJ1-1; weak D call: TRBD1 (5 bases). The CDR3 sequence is CASTGRGTTGTEAFF. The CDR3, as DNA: TGTGCCAGCACCGGCCGGGGGACTACCGGCACTGAAGCTTTCTTT.